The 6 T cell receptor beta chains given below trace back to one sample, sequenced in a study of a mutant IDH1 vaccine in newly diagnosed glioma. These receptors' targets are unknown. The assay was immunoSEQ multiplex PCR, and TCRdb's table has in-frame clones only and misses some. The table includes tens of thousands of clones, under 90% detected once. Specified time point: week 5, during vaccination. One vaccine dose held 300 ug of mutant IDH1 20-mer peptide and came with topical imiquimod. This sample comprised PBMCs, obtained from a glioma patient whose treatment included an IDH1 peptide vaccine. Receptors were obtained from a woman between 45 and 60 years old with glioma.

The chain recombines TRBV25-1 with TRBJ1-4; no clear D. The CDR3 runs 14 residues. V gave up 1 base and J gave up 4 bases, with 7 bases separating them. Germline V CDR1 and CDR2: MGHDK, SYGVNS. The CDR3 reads CASSESAGNEKLFF. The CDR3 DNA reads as TGTGCCAGCAGTGAATCGGCTGGTAATGAAAAACTGTTTTTT.

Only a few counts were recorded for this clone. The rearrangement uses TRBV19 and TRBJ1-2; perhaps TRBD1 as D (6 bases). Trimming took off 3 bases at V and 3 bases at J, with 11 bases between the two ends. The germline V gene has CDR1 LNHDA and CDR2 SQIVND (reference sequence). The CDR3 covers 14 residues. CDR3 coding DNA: TGTGCCAGTAGTATGCAAGGGGGGCACTATGGCTACACCTTC. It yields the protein CASSMQGGHYGYTF.

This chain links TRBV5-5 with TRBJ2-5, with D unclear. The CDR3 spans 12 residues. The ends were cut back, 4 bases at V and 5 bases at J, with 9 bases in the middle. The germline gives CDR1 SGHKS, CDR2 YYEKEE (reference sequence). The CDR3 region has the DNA TGTGCCAGCAGCACGGCCTGGGAGACCCAGTACTTC. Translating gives CASSTAWETQYF.

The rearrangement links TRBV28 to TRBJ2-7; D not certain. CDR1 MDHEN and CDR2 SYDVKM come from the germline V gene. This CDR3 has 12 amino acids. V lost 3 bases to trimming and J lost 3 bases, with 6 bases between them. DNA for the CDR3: TGTGCCAGCAGTTTCAGGAGCTACGAGCAGTACTTC. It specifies CASSFRSYEQYF.

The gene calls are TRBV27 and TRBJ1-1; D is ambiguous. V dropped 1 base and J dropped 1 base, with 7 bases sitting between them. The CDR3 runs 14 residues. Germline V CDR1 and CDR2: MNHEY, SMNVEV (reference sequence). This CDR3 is CASSLYGKNTEAFF. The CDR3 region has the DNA TGTGCCAGCAGTTTATACGGAAAGAACACTGAAGCTTTCTTT.

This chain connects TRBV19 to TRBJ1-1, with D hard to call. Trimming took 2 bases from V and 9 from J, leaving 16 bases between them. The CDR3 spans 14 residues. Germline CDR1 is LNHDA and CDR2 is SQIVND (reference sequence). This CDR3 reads CASSISTAESQAFF. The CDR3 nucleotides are TGTGCCAGTAGTATATCAACAGCGGAGTCCCAAGCTTTCTTT.